The 18 T cell receptor beta chains reported below all come from one sample, sequenced in a study of T cells in Graves' hyperthyroidism and ophthalmopathy. Amplification of TCR beta CDR3 regions was performed using RNA transcripts as template. First-round RT-PCR of the TCR CDR3 relied on the HTBI primer set. TCRdb used MiXCR to reprocess the multiplex PCR reads, holding one entry per CDR3 protein. Among 800,000 or so distinct CDR3 sequences, over 35% were seen once, and the ten largest hold approximately 10%. The sample comprised blood. The receptors here all came from a man aged 18 to 30 with Graves' hyperthyroidism.

The rearrangement uses TRBV7-9 and TRBJ2-7; no clear D. V was pared by 3 bases and J by 3 bases, with 6 bases between. There are 12 residues in the CDR3. Germline CDR1 is SEHNR and CDR2 is FQNEAQ (reference sequence). The CDR3 DNA sequence: TGTGCCAGCAGCTTGAAATACTACGAGCAGTACTTC. Translated: CASSLKYYEQYF.

This clonotype was found many times. This chain uses TRBV7-2 with TRBJ2-7; D remains unclear. With 1 base removed from V and 2 bases from J, the gap between germline ends came to 9 bases. The germline V gene has CDR1 SGHTA and CDR2 FQGNSA. CDR3 size: 14 residues. The DNA of the CDR3 is TGTGCCAGCAGCTTAGACGACGGTACCTACGAGCAGTACTTC. Its protein is CASSLDDGTYEQYF.

This rearrangement joins TRBV19 to TRBJ1-4; D possibly corresponds to TRBD1 (5 bases). The CDR3 is 12 amino acids. The germline CDR1 and CDR2 sequences are LNHDA and SQIVND (reference sequence). The CDR3 is CASKAREEKLFF. The CDR3 DNA reads TGTGCTTCTAAGGCCAGGGAGGAAAAACTGTTTTTT.

The rearrangement uses TRBV20-1 and TRBJ1-2; D is undetermined. Trimming took off 0 bases at V and 4 bases at J, with 9 bases between the two ends. CDR3 size: 13 residues. Looked up from germline, CDR1 is DFQATT and CDR2 is SNEGSKA (reference sequence). CDR3 DNA sequence: TGCAGTGCTAGAGATCGGGGTCTCTATGGCTACACCTTC. It codes for CSARDRGLYGYTF.

V usage is TRBV2 and J usage is TRBJ1-4; D is undetermined. Trimming removed 6 bases at V and 15 bases at J, with 14 bases between. Germline V gives CDR1 SNHLY, CDR2 FYNNEI. The CDR3 extends over 11 amino acids. The CDR3 region is CASREEHRVFF. The CDR3 region has the DNA TGTGCCAGCAGGGAGGAACATAGAGTGTTTTTT.

The V and J genes are TRBV20-1 and TRBJ1-2, with a weak D call TRBD1 (6 bases). The V end was cut by 0 bases, the J end by 4 bases, with 15 bases between. This CDR3 has 15 residues. CDR1 and CDR2 (germline): DFQATT, SNEGSKA (reference sequence). This CDR3 reads CSARDEGGNGYGYTF. CDR3 DNA: TGCAGTGCTAGAGATGAAGGGGGGAACGGCTATGGCTACACCTTC.

The table lists this clonotype with many counts. The gene calls are TRBV9 and TRBJ1-2; 11 bases map to TRBD1. Germline CDR1 reads SGDLS; CDR2 reads YYNGEE. The CDR3 length is 15 residues. The ends lost 0 bases at V and 5 bases at J; junction bases unmatched: 3. This CDR3 is CASSVEGTGGYGYTF. The CDR3 nucleotides are TGTGCCAGCAGCGTAGAGGGGACAGGGGGGTATGGCTACACCTTC. The complete variable domain, with remaining parts taken from reference TRBV9 and TRBJ1-2, reads DSGVTQTPKHLITATGQRVTLRCSPRSGDLSVYWYQQSLDQGLQFLIQYYNGEERAKGNILERFSAQQFPDLHSELNLSSLELGDSALYFCASSVEGTGGYGYTFGSGTRLTVV.

This clonotype was found a few times. CDR3 sequence: CASSHIAESYEQYF. As DNA, the CDR3 is TGCGCCAGCAGCCATATAGCGGAGAGCTACGAGCAGTACTTC. This rearrangement joins TRBV4-1 to TRBJ2-7; a possible D gene is TRBD2 (6 bases). This CDR3 region has 14 residues. Trimming stripped 3 bases from V and 3 bases from J, with 12 bases between. CDR1 and CDR2 (germline): MGHRA, YSYEKL.

This clonotype was detected once. A much larger clonotype is one base distant, so this may be a read error. The CDR3 protein is CTSSEDSYSGANVLTF. In DNA form, the CDR3 reads TGTACCAGCAGTGAAGACAGCTACTCTGGGGCCAACGTCCTGACTTTC. The chain carries TRBV2 and TRBJ2-6; tentatively, D is TRBD1 (5 bases). Germline loops: CDR1 SNHLY, CDR2 FYNNEI. The CDR3 is 16 residues long.

About this clonotype: This may stem from a read error, because a much larger clone lies one nucleotide away. V gene TRBV7-9 combines with J gene TRBJ2-7; TRBD2 matches 10 bases. Germline V gene lookup returns CDR1 SEHNR and CDR2 FQNEAQ (reference sequence). CDR3 length equals 14 residues. The CDR3 sequence: CASSPGTSDYGQYF. Here the CDR3 DNA reads TGCGCCAGCAGCCCCGGGACTAGCGATTACGGGCAGTACTTC.

The CDR3 DNA sequence: TGTGCCAGCAGTGTGGGCGGGCGGCGCAATCAGCCCCAGCATTTT. It codes for CASSVGGRRNQPQHF. V and J are TRBV25-1 and TRBJ1-5; D call uncertain. The CDR3 is 15 amino acids. V lost 4 bases to trimming and J lost 2 bases, with 12 bases between them. The germline gives CDR1 MGHDK, CDR2 SYGVNS.

This clonotype was observed many times. The chain uses TRBV2 and TRBJ2-7; D remains ambiguous. CDR1 is SNHLY, CDR2 FYNNEI, per germline. Trimming left V 4 bases short and J 1 base short, with 5 bases between. The CDR3 is 12 amino acids. For the CDR3, the DNA is TGTGCCAGCAGTGTCACATCCTACGAGCAGTACTTC. Encoded protein: CASSVTSYEQYF. Using reference TRBV2 and TRBJ2-7 for the parts outside the CDR3, the full variable domain is EPEVTQTPSHQVTQMGQEVILRCVPISNHLYFYWYRQILGQKVEFLVSFYNNEISEKSEIFDDQFSVERPDGSNFTLKIRSTKLEDSAMYFCASSVTSYEQYFGPGTRLTVT.

This clonotype was seen more than once but under ten times. This clone may be a read error of a much larger clone one base away. The chain joins TRBV7-9 to TRBJ1-6; 8 nucleotides line up with TRBD1. CDR3 length: 15 residues. V shed 5 bases, J shed 0 bases, and the junction held 0 bases outside the gene matches. The V gene's germline CDR1 is SEHNR and CDR2 FQNEAQ (reference sequence). The chain's CDR3 is CASSTGGSYNSPLHF. The DNA of the CDR3 is TGTGCCAGCAGCACAGGGGGCTCCTATAATTCACCCCTCCACTTT.

V usage is TRBV29-1 and J usage is TRBJ1-1; 11 bases line up with TRBD1. V dropped 7 bases and J dropped 7; count of bases not matched to a gene: 5. This CDR3 spans 12 amino acids. Germline V gene data show CDR1 as SQVTM and CDR2 as ANQGSEA. The DNA for the CDR3 is TGCAGCGGGGGACAGGGGGGGAGTGAAGCTTTCTTT. It encodes CSGGQGGSEAFF.

The chain has TRBV7-9 and TRBJ2-7, with a tentative D call TRBD1 (6 bases). Germline CDR1 is SEHNR and CDR2 is FQNEAQ (reference sequence). The CDR3 spans 14 residues. The V end was cut by 5 bases, the J end by 0 bases, with 11 bases between. The CDR3 sequence is CASSKDRSSYEQYF. For the CDR3, the DNA is TGTGCCAGCAGCAAAGACAGGAGCTCCTACGAGCAGTACTTC.

This clonotype was seen repeatedly, ten times or more. The rearrangement links TRBV7-9 to TRBJ1-1, with D unclear. Germline V gives CDR1 SEHNR, CDR2 FQNEAQ (reference sequence). This CDR3 spans 15 amino acids. Deletions cut 5 bases from V and 4 bases from J, with 17 bases between. The CDR3 DNA follows: TGTGCCAGCAGCCAGCGGGCAGGAGGGCGCACTGAAGCTTTCTTT. As protein: CASSQRAGGRTEAFF.

This chain links TRBV14 with TRBJ1-5, with 7 bases that match TRBD1. Germline V gene sequence: CDR1 SGHDN, CDR2 FVKESK. The junction had 9 bases not matched to a gene; V was cut back by 0 bases and J by 7 bases. The CDR3 runs 16 residues. This CDR3 reads CASSQDQGQGDQPQHF. The CDR3 DNA sequence: TGTGCCAGCAGCCAAGATCAGGGTCAGGGGGACCAGCCCCAGCATTTT.

The chain employs TRBV7-6 and TRBJ2-6, with D hard to call. Germline CDR1 reads SGHVS; CDR2 reads FNYEAQ. V lost 3 bases and J 4 bases, leaving 10 bases between the germline ends. This CDR3 has 15 residues. CDR3 in amino acids: CASSFIIDGANVLTF. CDR3 sequence (DNA): TGTGCCAGCAGCTTCATTATCGACGGGGCCAACGTCCTGACTTTC. The whole variable domain, remainder taken from reference TRBV7-6 and TRBJ2-6, is GAGVSQSPRYKVTKRGQDVALRCDPISGHVSLYWYRQALGQGPEFLTYFNYEAQQDKSGLPNDRFSAERPEGSISTLTIQRTEQRDSAMYRCASSFIIDGANVLTFGAGSRLTVL.